This T cell receptor beta chain is from a study of CD8+CD57+ T cells in acquired aplastic anemia. Turning to the study itself: Quantities of DNA derived from sorted CD4+ and CD8+ cells averaged approximately 3 ug.

Overall study findings and caveats: Found in both controls and patients were approximately 30 CD8+ CDR3 sequences.

TCR beta VDJ and CDR3 profiling used genomic DNA as template. TCRdb fed the reads into MiXCR, producing one record per CDR3 protein. The profile shows about 180,000 distinct CDR3 sequences, approximately 48% of them singletons. This clonotype showed up many times. Its antigen is as yet unknown. Patients selected for sequencing had displayed CD8+CD57+ cell expansion by flow cytometry. J lost 2 bases, V lost 0 bases, and 3 bases had no gene match. CDR3 length: 15 amino acids. Germline loops: CDR1 DFQATT, CDR2 SNEGSKA (reference sequence). The chain recombines TRBV20-1 with TRBJ2-5; 10 bases map to TRBD2. This receptor was identified in a human donor with aplastic anemia. The specimen sequenced was sorted CD4+, CD8+, or CD8+CD57+ T cells (not recorded which) from PBMCs. This CDR3 is CSARDLAGDQETQYF. Here the CDR3 DNA reads TGCAGTGCTAGAGATCTAGCGGGGGATCAAGAGACCCAGTACTTC.